This T cell receptor (beta chain) came from a study of cytomegalovirus exposure and HLA in healthy donors. On this clone: The antigen remains undetermined.

PCR primers comprised 60 Vbeta and 13 Jbeta primers. The table came from immunoSEQ multiplex PCR; TCRdb's copy has only in-frame clones and leaves some out. This repertoire shows around 130,000 clones, about 66% found once; its top ten account for roughly 1.6%. Study-wide results and caveats: Usually a TCR sequence was rare, but some public TCRs were found in many donors. High specificity and sensitivity for cytomegalovirus status were reported for the classifier. The likely origin of a cluster of highly shared sequence variants was a sequencing artifact.

These donors counted as nominally healthy when sampled, but unrecorded immune exposures were likely. The receptor was isolated from a young man in good health and CMV-seropositive. The sequenced sample was PBMCs.

CDR3 region: CASRDFRSYEQYF. The CDR3 DNA follows: TGTGCCAGCCGGGACTTCCGCTCCTACGAGCAGTACTTC. This rearrangement joins TRBV6-1 to TRBJ2-5; a weak D match, TRBD2 (6 bases). Gene TRBJ2-7 matches the end of the DNA better, so the J call may be wrong. This CDR3 region has 13 residues. CDR1 and CDR2 from the germline V gene are MNHNS and SASEGT.